Below, 32 T cell receptor beta chains from the same sample are listed, as sequenced in a study of blood T cell repertoires in COVID-19. The data were produced by immunoSEQ multiplex PCR, yet TCRdb's version contains in-frame clones alone and is incomplete. The sample records around 400,000 clones, approximately 91% being singletons. What was sequenced was PBMCs or T cells enriched from blood (not recorded which). These receptors were obtained from a woman aged 40 to 50 who had been exposed to COVID-19.

There are a few counts of this clone. This rearrangement joins TRBV7-2 to TRBJ2-1, with a tentative D call TRBD1 (6 bases). V was clipped by 5 bases and J by 0 bases, with 11 bases between them. Germline CDR1 reads SGHTA; CDR2 reads FQGNSA. CDR3 length: 15 amino acids. The DNA for the CDR3 is TGTGCCAGCAGCCCCAGGGGCGACTCCTACAATGAGCAGTTCTTC. Encoded protein: CASSPRGDSYNEQFF.

This chain joins TRBV20-1 and TRBJ1-4; 11 bases agree with TRBD1. Germline V gene sequence: CDR1 DFQATT, CDR2 SNEGSKA (reference sequence). Unmatched junction bases numbered 5, after V lost 3 bases and J lost 8 bases. This CDR3 is built from 14 residues. CDR3 in amino acids: CSASIGTGGEKLFF. The CDR3 DNA is TGCAGTGCTAGTATCGGGACAGGGGGAGAAAAACTGTTTTTT.

The chain links TRBV19 to TRBJ1-1, with D maybe TRBD1 (5 bases). This CDR3 region has 15 residues. Trimming cost V 6 bases and J 0 bases, with 14 bases left between them. Germline V gene data show CDR1 as LNHDA and CDR2 as SQIVND (reference sequence). CDR3 nucleotides: TGTGCCAGTAGAAGAACGGACATTTTGAACACTGAAGCTTTCTTT. Protein: CASRRTDILNTEAFF.

CDR3 in amino acids: CASSDDRGETAYTQYF. CDR3 coding DNA: TGTGCCAGCAGCGACGACAGAGGCGAAACCGCCTATACGCAGTATTTT. The chain recombines TRBV11-2 with TRBJ2-3, with a tentative D call TRBD1 (5 bases). V was clipped by 5 bases and J by 7 bases, with 22 bases between them. The V gene's germline CDR1 is SGHAT and CDR2 FQNNGV. This CDR3 contains 16 residues.

The chain couples TRBV3-1 (or the pseudogene TRBV3-2) to TRBJ1-2; TRBD1 agrees at 9 bases. The CDR3 covers 20 residues. Trimming at V came to 4 bases and at J to 1 base, leaving 19 bases not matched to a gene. Looked up from germline, CDR1 is LGHDT and CDR2 is YNNKEL (reference sequence). This CDR3 reads CASSPIPGTGSDFSNYGYTF. The CDR3 bases are TGTGCCAGCAGCCCGATCCCCGGGACAGGGAGTGACTTTAGTAACTATGGCTACACCTTC.

The chain combines TRBV18 with TRBJ2-2; TRBD2 aligns across 11 bases. The junction had 1 base not matched to a gene; V was cut back by 3 bases and J by 1 base. The CDR3 contains 16 residues. In germline, CDR1 is KGHSH, CDR2 LQKENI. CDR3 DNA sequence: TGTGCCAGCTCACCCGGACTAGCGGGGAACACCGGGGAGCTGTTTTTT. Protein: CASSPGLAGNTGELFF.

The chain uses TRBV27 and TRBJ1-2, with 7 bases that match TRBD1. The V segment lost 7 bases and the J segment 8 bases; nucleotides outside the gene matches: 19. The germline V gene encodes CDR1 MNHEY and CDR2 SMNVEV (reference sequence). This CDR3 has 16 residues. The CDR3 DNA follows: TGTGCCAGCAATCGGGCAGGGGGTTTTCCTACCTCGGGCTACACCTTC. It codes for CASNRAGGFPTSGYTF.

This clone was picked up a small number of times. J is TRBJ2-1 and V is TRBV7-2; TRBD1 matches at 9 bases. The CDR3 is made up of 16 amino acids. CDR1 is SGHTA, CDR2 FQGNSA, per germline. Trimming removed 1 base from V and 2 bases from J; junction bases left unmatched: 3. In DNA, the CDR3 is TGTGCCAGCAGCTTAGTTGGGACAGGGCCCTACAATGAGCAGTTCTTC. Translation gives CASSLVGTGPYNEQFF. The variable domain in full, completed from reference TRBV7-2 and TRBJ2-1, reads GAGVSQSPSNKVTEKGKDVELRCDPISGHTALYWYRQSLGQGLEFLIYFQGNSAPDKSGLPSDRFSAERTGGSVSTLTIQRTQQEDSAVYLCASSLVGTGPYNEQFFGPGTRLTVL.

The V and J genes are TRBV18 and TRBJ1-1; maybe TRBD1 (5 bases). This CDR3 region has 13 residues. Germline CDR1 reads KGHSH; CDR2 reads LQKENI. V was clipped by 3 bases and J by 5 bases, with 10 bases between them. The CDR3 protein is CASSPGTSTEAFF. Here the CDR3 DNA reads TGTGCCAGCTCACCCGGGACTTCGACTGAAGCTTTCTTT.

This sequence joins TRBV11-2 and TRBJ1-1; no reliable D call. Germline CDR1 and CDR2: SGHAT and FQNNGV. The V and J ends lost 2 bases and 1 base respectively, with 11 bases between them. CDR3 length: 15 residues. The CDR3 coding sequence is TGTGCCAGCAGCTTATATGCGGGTTCGAACACTGAAGCTTTCTTT. Translated: CASSLYAGSNTEAFF.

The chain uses TRBV28 and TRBJ1-1; the D gene is possibly TRBD1 (5 bases). V shed 6 bases and J shed 0 bases, with 11 bases lying between them. Germline CDR1 MDHEN, CDR2 SYDVKM. This CDR3 comprises 14 residues. The CDR3 loop is CASRRGLMNTEAFF. DNA of the CDR3: TGTGCCAGCAGGCGGGGACTCATGAACACTGAAGCTTTCTTT.

The chain has TRBV30 and TRBJ1-5; 8 bases line up with TRBD1. J was trimmed by 7 bases and V by 2 bases; bases with no gene match: 4. In germline, CDR1 is GTSNPN, CDR2 SVGIG (reference sequence). There are 13 residues in the CDR3. The CDR3 protein is CAWSQGAWQPQHF. The DNA of the CDR3 is TGTGCCTGGAGTCAGGGGGCTTGGCAGCCCCAGCATTTT.

Here the CDR3 DNA reads TGTGCCAGCAGCTTGGGGACAGGGGGCGGCGGCCAGTACTTC. The encoded protein is CASSLGTGGGGQYF. V is TRBV5-5 and J is TRBJ2-5; TRBD1 agrees at 11 bases. Germline CDR1 is SGHKS and CDR2 is YYEKEE (reference sequence). J was trimmed by 10 bases and V by 0 bases; bases with no gene match: 5. The CDR3 spans 14 residues.

The rearrangement uses TRBV5-5 and TRBJ1-2; the D gene is possibly TRBD1 (5 bases). Germline CDR1 and CDR2: SGHKS and YYEKEE (reference sequence). The CDR3 has 13 residues. Between the trimmed V and J ends, which lost 2 bases and 3 bases, there was a span of 8 bases. CDR3 DNA: TGTGCCAGCAGCTTACAGGACGACTATGGCTACACCTTC. Translation: CASSLQDDYGYTF.

In its sample, this clone was seen a few times. The chain carries TRBV5-1 and TRBJ2-2, with D perhaps TRBD1 (5 bases). The CDR3 length is 14 residues. Trimming took off 1 base at V and 6 bases at J, with 10 bases between the two ends. Germline V gene lookup returns CDR1 SGHRS and CDR2 YFSETQ. CDR3 region: CASSLRVRAGELFF. CDR3 nucleotides: TGCGCCAGCAGCTTGAGGGTCAGGGCCGGGGAGCTGTTTTTT. Full variable domain (remainder filled in from reference TRBV5-1 and TRBJ2-2): KAGVTQTPRYLIKTRGQQVTLSCSPISGHRSVSWYQQTPGQGLQFLFEYFSETQRNKGNFPGRFSGRQFSNSRSEMNVSTLELGDSALYLCASSLRVRAGELFFGEGSRLTVL.

This chain connects TRBV7-3 to TRBJ2-1, with TRBD2 matching 8 bases. CDR1 and CDR2 (germline): SGHTA, FQGTGA. CDR3 length equals 13 residues. V shed 4 bases and J 9 bases; nucleotides not matched to a gene: 5. For the CDR3, the DNA is TGTGCCAGCAGCTCCGCCGGGGGGGCTGAGCAGTTCTTC. Translating gives CASSSAGGAEQFF.

The V gene is TRBV7-9, the J gene TRBJ1-1; D may be TRBD1 (5 bases). CDR3 length: 14 amino acids. The germline V gene has CDR1 SEHNR and CDR2 FQNEAQ (reference sequence). Trimming pared 4 bases from V and 0 bases from J, leaving 9 bases between. The CDR3 spells CASSSRAMNTEAFF. In nucleotides, the CDR3 is TGTGCCAGCAGCTCCAGGGCAATGAACACTGAAGCTTTCTTT. The entire variable domain, with the rest obtained from reference TRBV7-9 and TRBJ1-1, is as follows: DTGVSQNPRHKITKRGQNVTFRCDPISEHNRLYWYRQTLGQGPEFLTYFQNEAQLEKSRLLSDRFSAERPKGSFSTLEIQRTEQGDSAMYLCASSSRAMNTEAFFGQGTRLTVV.

The chain employs TRBV14 and TRBJ1-3; possibly TRBD1 for D (5 bases). Germline loops: CDR1 SGHDN, CDR2 FVKESK. The CDR3 extends over 16 amino acids. Between the trimmed V and J ends, which lost 3 bases and 7 bases, there was a span of 19 bases. CDR3 in amino acids: CASSQLLPGLGNTIYF. The CDR3 nucleotides read TGTGCCAGCAGCCAGCTTTTACCGGGACTGGGTAACACCATATATTTT.

This clone appeared once. The chain joins TRBV7-6 to TRBJ2-1; TRBD1 matches at 12 bases. Germline assignment: CDR1 SGHVS and CDR2 FNYEAQ. This CDR3 contains 19 residues. The V and J ends lost 6 bases and 4 bases, in that order; junction bases with no gene match: 16. The CDR3 reads CASSRSIPGQGATYNEQFF. In DNA, the CDR3 is TGTGCCAGCAGTCGCTCAATACCGGGACAGGGGGCTACGTACAATGAGCAGTTCTTC.

The chain carries TRBV20-1 and TRBJ2-7; tentatively, D is TRBD1 (5 bases). This CDR3 is built from 11 residues. The germline V gene has CDR1 DFQATT and CDR2 SNEGSKA (reference sequence). V lost 3 bases, J lost 6 bases, and 9 bases lay in between. CDR3 DNA: TGCAGTGCTAGTGAAGGGGTCGAGCAGTACTTC. Its protein is CSASEGVEQYF.

This chain uses TRBV24-1 with TRBJ2-1; TRBD1 matches 10 bases. The CDR3 is 15 amino acids. The germline gives CDR1 KGHDR, CDR2 SFDVKD. V shed 3 bases and J 8 bases; nucleotides not matched to a gene: 6. DNA for the CDR3: TGTGCCACCAGTGATCCGGGACAGGGGATTTATGAGCAGTTCTTC. Its translation: CATSDPGQGIYEQFF.

The sample holds one count of this clone. This chain links TRBV30 with TRBJ1-1; D not resolved. The CDR3 covers 15 residues. Germline lookup yields CDR1 GTSNPN and CDR2 SVGIG (reference sequence). The V end lost 0 bases, the J end lost 0 bases, and 11 bases lay between the germline ends. The CDR3 coding sequence is TGTGCCTGGAGTGTTGGCGGCTATATGAACACTGAAGCTTTCTTT. Its translation is CAWSVGGYMNTEAFF. The complete variable domain, with remaining parts taken from reference TRBV30 and TRBJ1-1, reads SQTIHQWPATLVQPVGSPLSLECTVEGTSNPNLYWYRQAAGRGLQLLFYSVGIGQISSEVPQNLSASRPQDRQFILSSKKLLLSDSGFYLCAWSVGGYMNTEAFFGQGTRLTVV.

The V gene is TRBV10-1, the J gene TRBJ1-1; TRBD1 might be the D (5 bases). The CDR3 totals 15 residues. V dropped 0 bases and J dropped 2 bases, with 10 bases sitting between them. Germline V gives CDR1 WNHNN, CDR2 SYGVQD (reference sequence). The CDR3 loop is CASSESQGRNTEAFF. CDR3 nucleotide sequence: TGCGCCAGCAGTGAGTCTCAGGGTCGTAACACTGAAGCTTTCTTT.

The chain is built from TRBV11-1 and TRBJ2-3; TRBD2 matches 13 bases. Germline V gene sequence: CDR1 SGHAT, CDR2 FQDESV (reference sequence). V lost 6 bases, J lost 5 bases, and 8 bases stayed unmatched. CDR3 length: 16 amino acids. CDR3 region: CASSQLAGGLIDTQYF. DNA for the CDR3: TGTGCCAGCAGTCAACTAGCGGGGGGGCTTATAGATACGCAGTATTTT.

This chain uses TRBV5-1 with TRBJ1-2; 9 nucleotides align to TRBD1. The CDR3 extends over 13 amino acids. The germline CDR1 and CDR2 sequences are SGHRS and YFSETQ. V was pared by 3 bases and J by 7 bases, with 4 bases of the junction left unmatched. The CDR3 sequence: CASSSGQGSGYTF. In DNA form, the CDR3 reads TGCGCCAGCAGCTCGGGACAGGGTAGTGGCTACACCTTC.

This rearrangement joins TRBV10-3 to TRBJ1-5, with D maybe TRBD1 (6 bases). CDR3 length equals 13 residues. In germline, CDR1 is ENHRY, CDR2 SYGVKD. Trimming pared 6 bases from V and 5 bases from J, leaving 11 bases between. CDR3 sequence (DNA): TGTGCCATCAGCAGACAGGTAGATCAGCCCCAGCATTTT. Protein product: CAISRQVDQPQHF.

V usage is TRBV5-1 and J usage is TRBJ1-1, with TRBD1 matching 7 bases. The trim removed 1 base at V and 7 bases at J, leaving 4 bases unmatched. Germline V CDR1 and CDR2: SGHRS, YFSETQ. The CDR3 sequence is 13 residues long. CDR3 loop: CASSLSSGGEAFF. CDR3 nucleotide sequence: TGCGCCAGCAGCTTGTCATCAGGGGGTGAAGCTTTCTTT.

The CDR3, as DNA: TGTGCCAGTACTCACAGGGGGCACTATGGCTACACCTTC. This encodes CASTHRGHYGYTF. The J gene is TRBJ1-2, the V gene TRBV19; 9 nucleotides match TRBD1. After removal of 7 bases from V and 3 bases from J, the junction contained 3 bases not matched to a gene. Germline CDR1 LNHDA, CDR2 SQIVND (reference sequence). CDR3 length: 13 residues.

J is TRBJ2-1 and V is TRBV7-2; D is undetermined. This CDR3 contains 13 residues. From germline, CDR1 is SGHTA and CDR2 FQGNSA. Deletions cut 4 bases from V and 7 bases from J, with 11 bases between. The DNA for the CDR3 is TGTGCCAGCAGCTGGTATAACGGGAATGAGCAGTTCTTC. Its protein product is CASSWYNGNEQFF. Full variable domain (remainder filled in from reference TRBV7-2 and TRBJ2-1): GAGVSQSPSNKVTEKGKDVELRCDPISGHTALYWYRQSLGQGLEFLIYFQGNSAPDKSGLPSDRFSAERTGGSVSTLTIQRTQQEDSAVYLCASSWYNGNEQFFGPGTRLTVL.

In this sample, this clone turned up a few times. V usage is TRBV19 and J usage is TRBJ1-5; 11 bases are a match to TRBD1. The V gene end was trimmed by 4 bases and the J gene end by 7 bases; junction bases not matched to a gene: 9. The length of the CDR3 is 16 residues. CDR1 LNHDA and CDR2 SQIVND come from the germline V gene (reference sequence). CDR3 sequence (DNA): TGTGCCAGTAGTACCTTAGGACAGGGGGCTCGACAGCCCCAGCATTTT. Protein: CASSTLGQGARQPQHF.

The chain recombines TRBV7-2 with TRBJ1-1; maybe TRBD1 (5 bases). The length of the CDR3 is 15 residues. Trimming shortened V by 3 bases and J by 7 bases, and 18 bases separated the two germline ends. Per germline, CDR1 SGHTA and CDR2 FQGNSA. In nucleotides, the CDR3 is TGTGCCAGCAGCTTGTACGTGACAGCCGCTCTTGAAGCTTTCTTT. This translates into CASSLYVTAALEAFF.

V is TRBV24-1 and J is TRBJ2-3; 8 bases agree with TRBD2. CDR3 length: 16 residues. J lost 7 bases, V lost 2 bases, and 10 bases had no gene match. Germline V lookup: CDR1 KGHDR, CDR2 SFDVKD. CDR3 residues: CATSDWGTSEANTQYF. DNA for the CDR3: TGTGCCACCAGTGATTGGGGGACTAGTGAGGCAAATACGCAGTATTTT.